What follows is one T cell receptor beta chain and its context. The target of this receptor is not known. Base qualities are not at hand, and no much larger clone is one base apart. The library came from RACE. The listed sequencing device is NextSeq 500. During library preparation, unique molecular identifiers were attached to individual cDNA molecules so that TCRs could be counted in a quantitative, reproducible way. Each blood RNA sample was used to sequence both TCR alpha and TCR beta chains. On the authors' methods: Samples had a median of about 96,000 TCRs, with a range from about 23,224 to 690,600. The Decombinator software suite was used to annotate the V, J and CDR3 of the TCR reads. For PS versus PT1 abundance plots, all samples were subsampled to the same number of TCRs (28,000). Expanded TCRs were defined as absent before sensitization and observed at least eight times at the 2-week time point. TCRdb took the public reads, trimmed them with fastp at Q25, ran MiXCR for clone calling and kept in-frame beta chains. Entries that share a CDR3 protein sequence are merged under the most common genes and DNA. V and J calls and clone size were set by TCRdb, not the authors. The sample records about 46,000 distinct CDR3 sequences, approximately 8.8% of which are singletons. Roughly 13% of the sample belongs to the ten largest clones.

Interpreted using the paper, the time point label stands for: pre-sensitization, week 0. This specimen's treatment or condition label, per the study, means: therapeutic diphenylcyclopropenone sensitization with weekly scalp DPC. Blood at each patch-test visit was drawn before the patch test was applied. Patients were considered eligible if aged 18 to 70, diagnosed with alopecia and deemed suitable for DPC therapy, and patients were excluded if pregnant. Total RNA was extracted from unfractionated whole blood that had been collected in Tempus Blood RNA tubes. This entry comes from a study of human T cells and chemical hapten exposure (dated by TCRdb to the early 2020s). Turning to the overall study: For sensitization, 2% DPC in acetone was applied to an approximately 2 cm by approximately 2 cm area of upper inner arm skin. Most of the patients in the cohort were female, and the cohort covered alopecia areata with under or over 50% scalp involvement, alopecia totalis and alopecia universalis. Libraries were combined into a pool for sequencing, and differences in TCR yield between samples came mainly from small differences in library volumes within the pool. Patch testing on the upper back used Finn chambers containing 0.01% DPC, with scoring done after 6 days according to International Contact Dermatitis Research Group standards. Throughout the roughly 24-week study period, patients were also given weekly therapeutic DPC doses on the scalp. For TCR sequencing, blood came from 25 to 35 alopecia patients at anywhere from one to four time points (pre-sensitization, 2, 6 and 24 weeks). Patient blood was sampled pre-sensitization (week 0) and at 2, 6 and about 24 weeks after DPC sensitization. The study tracked peripheral blood TCR repertoire changes in vivo during primary and secondary sensitization to the hapten diphenylcyclopropenone (DPC) in alopecia patients. What the work shows at the level of the full study, not this receptor alone: A positive correlation was found between the number of PT1 expanded TCRs and patch test score, with significance reached at thresholds 8, 16 and 32 but not 4. DPC sensitization did not change how many TCRs were above 1 in 1000 frequency, and no evidence was found of alterations in global repertoire structure. Repeated subsampling changed both the strength of the expansion versus patch-test correlation and the threshold at which the correlation became significant. Expanded TCRs formed significantly more large CDR3 similarity clusters than pre-sensitization or healthy control sets, consistent with antigen-driven responses. Because every patient had alopecia, a presumed autoimmune disease, the patients' immune response might differ from that of healthy individuals.

The trim is 6 bases for V and 0 bases for J, with a gap of 5 bases between the germline ends. Based on the germline V gene, the CDR1 and CDR2 sequences are SNHLY and FYNNEI. From cysteine to phenylalanine, the CDR3 is 12 amino acids long. The DNA shown is the 36-base CDR3, in frame from base 1. This sequence originates from a woman in her thirties or forties with alopecia areata. Some clones in this sample may be carry-over from other donors' samples. This receptor chain uses TRBV2 and TRBJ2-5, with the identity of the D gene unclear. Sample: whole blood, taken in connection with sensitization to the hapten diphenylcyclopropenone (DPC). The DNA sequence is given as TGTGCCAGCAGGGGAAACCAAGAGACCCAGTACTTC. Its amino acids are CASRGNQETQYF.